The 25 T cell receptor beta chains in this list originate from one sample, sequenced in a study of post-analysis software for immune sequencing data. Unique molecular identifiers were carried by the TCR beta cDNA libraries. TCRdb analysed the PCR reads with MiXCR anew, one entry per CDR3 protein. This sample has under 200,000 distinct CDR3 sequences, with 29% found just once. What these receptors recognize is not known. The study, taken as a whole, reports: In patients, TRBV5-6, TRBV5-1 and TRBV20-1 belonged to five or six TRBV segments found more frequently than in controls.

Specimen: blood. These receptors originate from a girl between 2 and 17 years old with multiple sclerosis.

V gene TRBV20-1 combines with J gene TRBJ2-5; maybe TRBD2 (5 bases). Trimming took 4 bases from V and 2 from J, leaving 26 bases between them. This CDR3 comprises 18 residues. In germline, CDR1 is DFQATT, CDR2 SNEGSKA (reference sequence). CDR3 loop: CSAKAPAPAVEGQETQYF. DNA for the CDR3: TGCAGTGCTAAAGCCCCCGCCCCGGCAGTAGAGGGACAAGAGACCCAGTACTTC.

This clonotype has a count of ten or more. The chain employs TRBV6-5 and TRBJ1-2; a possible D gene is TRBD1 (6 bases). In germline, CDR1 is MNHEY, CDR2 SVGAGI. V lost 2 bases, J lost 6 bases, and 10 bases lay in between. The CDR3 runs to 13 residues. The CDR3 coding sequence is TGTGCCAGCAGTTACCGGGCAGGGGATGGCTACACCTTC. Its protein product is CASSYRAGDGYTF.

Details on this clonotype: This may stem from a read error, because a much larger clone lies one nucleotide away. The V and J genes are TRBV5-1 and TRBJ2-1; possibly TRBD1 for D (6 bases). There are 15 residues in the CDR3. Germline CDR1 and CDR2: SGHRS and YFSETQ. The CDR3 nucleotides read TGCGACAGCAGCTTGGGGTCAGGGGATGTCAATGAGCAGTTCTTC. Its protein product is CDSSLGSGDVNEQFF. Full variable domain (missing parts from reference TRBV5-1 and TRBJ2-1): KAGVTQTPRYLIKTRGQQVTLSCSPISGHRSVSWYQQTPGQGLQFLFEYFSETQRNKGNFPGRFSGRQFSNSRSEMNVSTLELGDSALYLCDSSLGSGDVNEQFFGPGTRLTVL.

V gene TRBV10-2 combines with J gene TRBJ1-1, with TRBD1 as a possible D gene (6 bases). CDR1 and CDR2 from the germline V gene are WSHSY and SAAADI. This CDR3 region has 14 residues. Trimming shortened V by 7 bases and J by 4 bases, and 16 bases separated the two germline ends. The CDR3, as DNA: TGCGCCAGCAAATCCCACAGGGTGGGCACTGAAGCTTTCTTT. Its translation: CASKSHRVGTEAFF.

V usage is TRBV28 and J usage is TRBJ2-5, with 7 bases aligning to TRBD2. The CDR3 contains 15 residues. V was pared by 6 bases and J by 2 bases, with 9 bases of the junction left unmatched. Germline loops: CDR1 MDHEN, CDR2 SYDVKM. The CDR3 DNA is TGTGCCAGCAGAGTCTATCCGGGACTACAAGAGACCCAGTACTTC. Amino acids: CASRVYPGLQETQYF.

This rearrangement joins TRBV2 to TRBJ2-7; D perhaps matches TRBD1 (6 bases). Trimming removed 4 bases from V and 1 base from J, with 17 bases in between. The CDR3 is 16 amino acids. Germline V CDR1 and CDR2: SNHLY, FYNNEI. CDR3 sequence reads: CASSGHRTGLSYEQYF. In DNA form, the CDR3 reads TGTGCCAGCAGTGGGCATCGAACAGGGCTATCCTACGAGCAGTACTTC.

About this clonotype: This may be a read error, as it is one base from a much larger clone. This chain uses TRBV7-3 with TRBJ1-1; no clear D gene. The CDR3 has 13 residues. Germline V lookup: CDR1 SGHTA, CDR2 FQGTGA. V lost 5 bases to trimming and J lost 1 base, with 8 bases between them. CDR3 in amino acids: CASSIAGNTEAFF. CDR3 bases: TGTGCCAGCAGCATCGCCGGGAACACTGAAGCTTTCTTT.

This clonotype was recorded at least ten times. This rearrangement joins TRBV7-9 to TRBJ2-7; TRBD1 matches at 7 bases. This CDR3 is built from 14 residues. V lost 4 bases to trimming and J lost 4 bases; unmatched junction nucleotides: 7. CDR1 SEHNR and CDR2 FQNEAQ come from the germline V gene (reference sequence). CDR3 residues: CASSSPGQIYEQYF. The CDR3 coding sequence is TGTGCCAGCAGCTCCCCGGGACAGATTTACGAGCAGTACTTC.

This clonotype was seen a handful of times. V and J are TRBV10-3 and TRBJ1-1; 8 bases map to TRBD1. V was pared by 6 bases and J by 1 base, with 4 bases of the junction left unmatched. This CDR3 is built from 14 residues. CDR1 ENHRY and CDR2 SYGVKD come from the germline V gene. The CDR3 here is CAIRGQASNTEAFF. The DNA for the CDR3 is TGTGCCATCAGGGGACAGGCCTCGAACACTGAAGCTTTCTTT.

In its sample, this clonotype was seen a few times. Written as DNA, the CDR3 is TGTGCCACCAGTGATCCCCGGGGAGGGGGCTATCAGCCCCAGCATTTT. Its translation is CATSDPRGGGYQPQHF. J is TRBJ1-5 and V is TRBV24-1, with 7 bases fitting TRBD1. CDR1 and CDR2 from the germline V gene are KGHDR and SFDVKD. The CDR3 runs 16 residues. V lost 3 bases to trimming and J lost 5 bases; unmatched junction nucleotides: 9.

Regarding this clonotype: Relative to the germline gene, one junction end is altered; a read error may explain this. The rearrangement links TRBV12-3 or TRBV12-4 to TRBJ1-1; 10 bases line up with TRBD1. This CDR3 contains 16 residues. The CDR3 reads CASTRRTGGMNTEVFF. In nucleotides, the CDR3 is TGTGCCAGCACCCGGAGGACAGGGGGGATGAACACTGAAGTTTTCTTT.

The V and J genes are TRBV30 and TRBJ1-1; tentatively, D is TRBD1 (5 bases). V was cut by 4 bases and J by 5 bases, with 11 bases left in between. This CDR3 comprises 12 residues. The germline V gene encodes CDR1 GTSNPN and CDR2 SVGIG (reference sequence). CDR3 in DNA: TGTGCCTGGAAGTACGGGGGAACTGAAGCTTTCTTT. As protein: CAWKYGGTEAFF.

In this sample, this clonotype turned up many times. The chain uses TRBV29-1 and TRBJ2-7; perhaps TRBD1 as D (5 bases). The V and J ends lost 7 bases and 3 bases respectively, with 16 bases between them. Germline lookup yields CDR1 SQVTM and CDR2 ANQGSEA. This CDR3 is 13 amino acids long. DNA for the CDR3: TGCAGCGCCGAGCTGCCAGGGAACTACGAGCAGTACTTC. Translated, it gives CSAELPGNYEQYF.

Written as DNA, the CDR3 is TGCGCCAGCAGCTTGGAGGGTTTGGTGGGCACTGAAGCTTTCTTT. It encodes CASSLEGLVGTEAFF. This rearrangement joins TRBV5-1 to TRBJ1-1; D is ambiguous. Per the germline V gene, CDR1 is SGHRS and CDR2 is YFSETQ. The CDR3 length is 15 residues. Trimming took off 0 bases at V and 4 bases at J, with 13 bases between the two ends.

As for this clonotype: This could be a read error, since a much larger clone is one nucleotide away. The CDR3 protein is CSVDLVSGEQYF. The DNA for the CDR3 is TGCAGCGTTGACTTAGTTTCTGGGGAGCAGTACTTC. The chain employs TRBV29-1 and TRBJ2-5, with D possibly TRBD2 on 5 matching bases. The CDR3 sequence is 12 residues long. Deletions cut 3 bases from V and 11 bases from J, with 16 bases between. Germline CDR1 SQVTM, CDR2 ANQGSEA.

In the case of this clonotype: In this CDR3 the conserved last residue, phenylalanine or tryptophan, is missing, so a read error is likely. The J gene is TRBJ2-6, the V gene TRBV5-1, with 11 bases fitting TRBD1. After removal of 4 bases from V and 3 bases from J, the junction contained 3 bases not matched to a gene. This CDR3 has 16 residues. Germline CDR1 SGHRS, CDR2 YFSETQ. As DNA, the CDR3 is TGCGCCAGCAGCAGGACAGGGGGCAATGGGGCCAACGTCCTGACTGTC. Residues: CASSRTGGNGANVLTV.

Points on this clonotype: A read error is possible here, since a much larger clone lies one base away. The chain employs TRBV21-1 and TRBJ2-3; whether TRBD2, the table's D call, matches the DNA was not checked. TRBV21-1 is labeled a pseudogene. CDR3 length equals 16 residues. This CDR3 is CASGKSQAGSTDTQYF. The CDR3 bases are TGTGCCAGCGGCAAAAGTCAGGCGGGAAGCACAGATACGCAGTATTTT.

This chain uses TRBV3-1 with TRBJ2-7, with 9 positions matching TRBD1. The CDR3 runs 16 residues. V shed 6 bases and J 1 base; nucleotides not matched to a gene: 10. Per the germline V gene, CDR1 is LGHDT and CDR2 is YNNKEL (reference sequence). The CDR3 sequence is CASRRSGTGSSYEQYF. CDR3 nucleotides: TGTGCCAGCAGACGCTCCGGGACAGGGTCTTCCTACGAGCAGTACTTC.

This chain joins TRBV6-2 or TRBV6-3 and TRBJ2-4; D gene uncertain. Germline V gene data show CDR1 as MNHEY and CDR2 as SVGEGT. The germline V and J ends were trimmed by 5 bases and 13 bases, with 18 bases remaining between them. This CDR3 has 13 amino acids. In DNA, the CDR3 is TGTGCCAGCAGTCGCGATCGGGTCTCGGAGCAGTACTTC. Amino acid sequence: CASSRDRVSEQYF.

Points on this clonotype: This may be a read error, as it is one base from a much larger clone. The genes are TRBV5-4 and TRBJ2-7, with D possibly called TRBD1 or TRBD2 (5 bases each). V was shortened by 6 bases and J by 2 bases, with 18 bases between the two germline ends. The CDR3 totals 15 residues. Germline CDR1 is SGHNT and CDR2 is YYREEE (reference sequence). The CDR3 DNA follows: TGTGCCAGCACCCAGATGTTGGGGGAAGCCTACGAGCAGTACTTC. Amino acids: CASTQMLGEAYEQYF.

This clonotype was picked up many times. V and J are TRBV29-1 and TRBJ2-7, with D unclear. CDR1 SQVTM and CDR2 ANQGSEA come from the germline V gene. The ends were cut back, 6 bases at V and 5 bases at J, with 11 bases in the middle. CDR3 length: 11 residues. The CDR3 DNA is TGCAGCGTGGGCCAGGTCCACGAGCAGTACTTC. It is translated as CSVGQVHEQYF.

Note on this clonotype: A much more abundant neighbour one base away suggests this may be a read error. The V and J genes are TRBV10-3 and TRBJ2-7; 12 positions match TRBD2. Unmatched junction bases numbered 13, after V lost 3 bases and J lost 7 bases. The CDR3 length is 17 residues. In germline, CDR1 is ENHRY, CDR2 SYGVKD. This chain's CDR3 is CAISDPGLAGLYNEQYF. CDR3 nucleotide sequence: TGTGCCATCAGTGACCCAGGACTAGCGGGGCTCTACAATGAGCAGTACTTC.

This clonotype was found many times. The chain links TRBV5-1 to TRBJ2-7; maybe TRBD1 (5 bases). The CDR3 loop spans 15 amino acids. V gave up 5 bases and J gave up 0 bases, with 15 bases separating them. From germline, CDR1 is SGHRS and CDR2 YFSETQ. The CDR3 region is CASSFEQVRSYEQYF. The CDR3 DNA sequence: TGCGCCAGCAGTTTTGAACAGGTTCGCTCCTACGAGCAGTACTTC.

As to this clonotype: This may be a read error, as it is one base from a much larger clone. This rearrangement joins TRBV7-2 to TRBJ2-7; 10 bases fit TRBD1. This CDR3 is 15 amino acids long. The germline gives CDR1 SGHTA, CDR2 FQGNSA. CDR3 nucleotides: TGTGTCAGCAGCGACAGGGGGCGATCGACCTACGAGCAGTACTTC. Protein: CVSSDRGRSTYEQYF.

The table lists this clonotype with a count of one. This may arise from a read error, as a much more abundant clone is one base away. V gene TRBV4-2 combines with J gene TRBJ2-1; TRBD2 is a possible D gene (6 bases). The CDR3 extends over 15 amino acids. The germline V gene has CDR1 LGHNA and CDR2 YNFKEQ. CDR3 DNA: TGTGCCTGCAGCCAAGATCGGGGCGGGACGGGTGAGCAGTTCTTC. Translated, it gives CACSQDRGGTGEQFF.